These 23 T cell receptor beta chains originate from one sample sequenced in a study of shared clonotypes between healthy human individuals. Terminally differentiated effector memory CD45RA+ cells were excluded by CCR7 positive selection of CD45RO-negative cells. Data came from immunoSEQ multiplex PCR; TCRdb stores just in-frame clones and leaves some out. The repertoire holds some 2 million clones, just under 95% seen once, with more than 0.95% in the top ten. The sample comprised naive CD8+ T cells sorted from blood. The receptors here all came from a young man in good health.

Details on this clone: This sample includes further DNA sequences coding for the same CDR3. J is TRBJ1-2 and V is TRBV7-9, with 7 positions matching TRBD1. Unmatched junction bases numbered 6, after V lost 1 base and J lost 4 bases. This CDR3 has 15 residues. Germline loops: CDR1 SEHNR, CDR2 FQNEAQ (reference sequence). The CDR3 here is CASSLGAGGGYGYTF. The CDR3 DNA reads TGTGCCAGCAGCTTAGGGGCAGGGGGTGGCTATGGCTACACCTTC.

Written as DNA, the CDR3 is TGTGCCAGCTCACTTGTAAATTACGAGCAGTACTTC. Translation: CASSLVNYEQYF. The chain links TRBV18 to TRBJ2-7; D is ambiguous. Trimming shortened V by 4 bases and J by 4 bases, and 8 bases separated the two germline ends. Germline V gene sequence: CDR1 KGHSH, CDR2 LQKENI. The CDR3 consists of 12 residues.

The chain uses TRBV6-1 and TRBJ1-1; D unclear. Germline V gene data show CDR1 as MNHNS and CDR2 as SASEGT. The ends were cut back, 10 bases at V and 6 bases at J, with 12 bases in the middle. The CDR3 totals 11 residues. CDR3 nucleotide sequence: TGTGCCATCGGGGATCTCGCTGAAGCTTTCTTT. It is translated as CAIGDLAEAFF.

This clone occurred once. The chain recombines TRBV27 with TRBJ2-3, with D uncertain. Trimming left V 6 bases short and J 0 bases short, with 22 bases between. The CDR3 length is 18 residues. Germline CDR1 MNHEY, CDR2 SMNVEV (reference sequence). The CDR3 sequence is CASSPYPSVQASTDTQYF. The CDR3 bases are TGTGCCAGCAGCCCATATCCCTCTGTGCAGGCAAGCACAGATACGCAGTATTTT.

The CDR3: CASSDPQGTDTQYF. The CDR3 DNA follows: TGTGCCAGCAGTGACCCCCAGGGAACAGATACGCAGTATTTT. V usage is TRBV2 and J usage is TRBJ2-3; D possibly corresponds to TRBD1 (5 bases). This CDR3 is 14 amino acids long. Between the trimmed V and J ends, which lost 3 bases and 3 bases, there was a span of 10 bases. CDR1 SNHLY and CDR2 FYNNEI come from the germline V gene.

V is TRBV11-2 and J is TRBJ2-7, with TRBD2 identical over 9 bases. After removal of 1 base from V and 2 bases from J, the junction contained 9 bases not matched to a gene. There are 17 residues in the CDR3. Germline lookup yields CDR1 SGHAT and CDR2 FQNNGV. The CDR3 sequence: CASSLGVTSGLPYEQYF. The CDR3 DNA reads TGTGCCAGCAGCTTAGGAGTAACTAGCGGGTTGCCCTACGAGCAGTACTTC.

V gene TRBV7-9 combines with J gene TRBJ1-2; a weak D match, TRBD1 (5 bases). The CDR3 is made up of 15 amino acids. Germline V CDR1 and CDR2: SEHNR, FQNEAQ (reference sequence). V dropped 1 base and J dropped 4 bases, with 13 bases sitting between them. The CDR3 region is CASSLGQPSGYGYTF. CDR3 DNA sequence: TGTGCCAGCAGCTTAGGACAGCCAAGTGGCTATGGCTACACCTTC.

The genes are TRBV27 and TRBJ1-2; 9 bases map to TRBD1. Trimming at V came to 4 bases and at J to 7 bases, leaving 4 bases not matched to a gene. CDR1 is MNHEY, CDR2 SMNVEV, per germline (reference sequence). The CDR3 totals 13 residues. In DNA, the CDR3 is TGTGCCAGCAGTTGGGACAGGGTGGCTGGCTACACCTTC. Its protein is CASSWDRVAGYTF.

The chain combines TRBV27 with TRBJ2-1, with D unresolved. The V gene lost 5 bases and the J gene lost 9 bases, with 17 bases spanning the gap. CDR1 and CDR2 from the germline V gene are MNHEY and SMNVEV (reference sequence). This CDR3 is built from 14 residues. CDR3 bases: TGTGCCAGCAGTGCACGACCCGATTCGGGTGAGCAGTTCTTC. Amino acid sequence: CASSARPDSGEQFF.

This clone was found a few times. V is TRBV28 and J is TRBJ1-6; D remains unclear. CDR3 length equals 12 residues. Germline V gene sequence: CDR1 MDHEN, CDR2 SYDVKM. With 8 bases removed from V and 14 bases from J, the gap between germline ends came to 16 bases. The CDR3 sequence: CASGGISSTLHF. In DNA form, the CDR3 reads TGTGCCAGCGGCGGGATTTCGAGCACCCTCCACTTT.

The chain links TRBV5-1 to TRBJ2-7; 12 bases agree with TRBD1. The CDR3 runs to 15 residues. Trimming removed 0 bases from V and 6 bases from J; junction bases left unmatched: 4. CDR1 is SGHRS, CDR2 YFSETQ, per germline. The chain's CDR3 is CASSLEGTGGFEQYF. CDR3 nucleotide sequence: TGCGCCAGCAGCTTGGAGGGGACAGGGGGCTTCGAGCAGTACTTC.

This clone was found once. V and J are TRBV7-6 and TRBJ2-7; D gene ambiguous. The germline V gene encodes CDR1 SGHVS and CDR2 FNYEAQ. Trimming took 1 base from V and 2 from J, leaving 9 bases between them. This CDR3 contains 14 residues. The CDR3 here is CASSLGGYTYEQYF. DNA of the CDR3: TGTGCCAGCAGCTTAGGGGGATACACCTACGAGCAGTACTTC.

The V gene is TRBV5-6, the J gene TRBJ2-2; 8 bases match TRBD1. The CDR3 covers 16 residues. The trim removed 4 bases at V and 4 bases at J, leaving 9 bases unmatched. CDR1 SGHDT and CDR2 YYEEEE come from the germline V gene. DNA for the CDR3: TGTGCCAGCAGCATGCAGGGGGCTTCGGGCACCGGGGAGCTGTTTTTT. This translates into CASSMQGASGTGELFF.

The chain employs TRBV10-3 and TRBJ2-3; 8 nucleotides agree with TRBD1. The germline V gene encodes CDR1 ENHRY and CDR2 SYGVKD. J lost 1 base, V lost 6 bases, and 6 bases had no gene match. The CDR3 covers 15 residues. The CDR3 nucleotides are TGTGCCATCAGCCAGGGGGCGCCTGGCACAGATACGCAGTATTTT. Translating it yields CAISQGAPGTDTQYF.

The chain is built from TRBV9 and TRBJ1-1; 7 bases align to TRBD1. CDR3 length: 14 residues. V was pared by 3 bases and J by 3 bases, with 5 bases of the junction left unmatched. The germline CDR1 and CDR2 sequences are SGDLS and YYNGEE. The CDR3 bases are TGTGCCAGCAGCGAAAGCAGGGGGGACACTGAAGCTTTCTTT. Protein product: CASSESRGDTEAFF.

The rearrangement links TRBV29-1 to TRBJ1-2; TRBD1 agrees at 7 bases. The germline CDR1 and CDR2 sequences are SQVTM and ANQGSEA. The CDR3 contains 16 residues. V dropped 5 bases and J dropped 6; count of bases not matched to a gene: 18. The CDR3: CSVQSPPDRIVHGYTF. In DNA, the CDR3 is TGCAGCGTTCAATCGCCTCCGGACAGGATCGTCCATGGCTACACCTTC.

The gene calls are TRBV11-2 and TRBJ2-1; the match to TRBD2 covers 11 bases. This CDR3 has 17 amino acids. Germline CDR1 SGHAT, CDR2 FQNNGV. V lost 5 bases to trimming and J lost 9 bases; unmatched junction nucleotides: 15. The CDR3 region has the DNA TGTGCCAGCAGCGACTGGACTAGCGGGCTTATGGTGGGTGAGCAGTTCTTC. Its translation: CASSDWTSGLMVGEQFF.

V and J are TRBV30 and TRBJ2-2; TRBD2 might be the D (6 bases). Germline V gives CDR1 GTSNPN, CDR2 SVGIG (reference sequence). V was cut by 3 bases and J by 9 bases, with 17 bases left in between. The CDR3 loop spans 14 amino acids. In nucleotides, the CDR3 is TGTGCCTGGAGCCCAGGGACTCAATTCCGGGAGCTGTTTTTT. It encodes CAWSPGTQFRELFF.

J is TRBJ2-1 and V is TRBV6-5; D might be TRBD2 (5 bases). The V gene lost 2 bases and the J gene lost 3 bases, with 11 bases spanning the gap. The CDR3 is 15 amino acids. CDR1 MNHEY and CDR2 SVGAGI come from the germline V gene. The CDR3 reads CASSYLPGLYNEQFF. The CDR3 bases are TGTGCCAGCAGTTACCTTCCCGGACTCTACAATGAGCAGTTCTTC.

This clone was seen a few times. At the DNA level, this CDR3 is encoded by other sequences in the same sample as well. The CDR3 DNA follows: TGTGCCAGCTCTCCGAACACCGGGGAGCTGTTTTTT. Its protein is CASSPNTGELFF. V is TRBV6-6 and J is TRBJ2-2; no reliable D call. Trimming removed 8 bases from V and 0 bases from J, with 4 bases in between. CDR1 is MNHNY and CDR2 is SVGAGI in the germline V gene (reference sequence). The CDR3 loop spans 12 amino acids.

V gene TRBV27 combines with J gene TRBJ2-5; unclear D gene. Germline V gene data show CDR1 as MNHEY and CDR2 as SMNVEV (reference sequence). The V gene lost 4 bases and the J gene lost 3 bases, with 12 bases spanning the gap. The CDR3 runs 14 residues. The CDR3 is CASSYSSSEETQYF. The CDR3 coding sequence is TGTGCCAGCAGTTACTCTTCAAGCGAAGAGACCCAGTACTTC.

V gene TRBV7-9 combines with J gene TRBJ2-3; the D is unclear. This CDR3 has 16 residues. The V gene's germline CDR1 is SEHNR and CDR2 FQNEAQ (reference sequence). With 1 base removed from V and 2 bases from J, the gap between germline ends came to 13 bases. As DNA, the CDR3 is TGTGCCAGCAGCTTAGGGGCAGTGGTGAACACAGATACGCAGTATTTT. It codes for CASSLGAVVNTDTQYF.

The CDR3 spells CASSLGTVGLYEQYF. The CDR3 DNA reads TGTGCCAGCAGCTTAGGGACTGTGGGGCTTTACGAGCAGTACTTC. The rearrangement uses TRBV7-2 and TRBJ2-7; D possibly matches TRBD1 or TRBD2 (5 bases each). Germline assignment: CDR1 SGHTA and CDR2 FQGNSA. With 1 base removed from V and 4 bases from J, the gap between germline ends came to 14 bases. This CDR3 is built from 15 residues.